Listed below are T cell receptor beta chains from one sample, sequenced in a study of blood T cell repertoires in COVID-19. Sequencing was performed with immunoSEQ multiplex PCR; in TCRdb, only in-frame clones are kept and a portion is missing. This sample has 350,000 to 400,000 clones; roughly 90% occur once, and the top ten carry around 3%. Material for sequencing was peripheral blood. These receptor sequences come from a woman in her twenties or thirties with COVID-19, enrolled during active disease. Each CDR3 is given with its conserved first and last residue.

J,V,length,CDR3
TRBJ1-1,TRBV6-5,15,CASSYSGEVNTEAFF
TRBJ2-7,TRBV6-5,15,CASSTPERRTDEQYF
TRBJ2-2,TRBV18,14,CASSGVKNTGELFF
TRBJ1-1,TRBV11-2,17,CASSLAAGGTANTEAFF
TRBJ1-1,TRBV6-5,12,CASRFKETEAFF
TRBJ2-2,TRBV11-3,19,CASSSQGGGLADITGELFF
TRBJ2-5,TRBV3-1/TRBV3-2,19,CASSQERGTGGNLQETQYF
TRBJ2-5,TRBV7-8,17,CASSSRGGLAGEETQYF
TRBJ2-5,TRBV18,15,CASSPGTSGQETQYF
TRBJ2-3,TRBV27,18,CASSLSASGVTSTDTQYF
TRBJ2-7,TRBV7-2,14,CASSFREGAYEQYF
TRBJ1-2,TRBV5-5,15,CASSFRVGVDYGYTF
TRBJ2-4,TRBV5-6,16,CASSSTTGQGGVWSYF
TRBJ2-5,TRBV6-6,14,CASSQTGIQETQYF
TRBJ2-1,TRBV6-2/TRBV6-3,14,CASSPPNSKNEQFF
TRBJ1-1,TRBV7-2,17,CASSQWFSGGSVTEAFF
TRBJ1-3,TRBV4-1,15,CASSLGTAAGNTIYF
TRBJ2-1,TRBV9,14,CASSAAGGYNEQFF
TRBJ1-1,TRBV30,13,CAWRFQGITEAFF
TRBJ1-3,TRBV5-1,15,CASSNYRGAGNTIYF
TRBJ2-3,TRBV6-2/TRBV6-3,16,CASSYPLDGRTDTQYF
TRBJ1-2,TRBV29-1,12,CSAGQGSNGYTF